These 27 T cell receptor beta chains came from one sample sequenced in a study of vaccination and CD4 T cells after COVID-19. No antigen has been assigned to these receptors. Treatment reported: roughly nine-day PBMC culture with coronavirus spike peptide pools or control peptides (ViraFEST assay). Those CD4+ T cells from the unexposed donor predate the COVID-19 pandemic (2011-2018). The Oncomine TCR Beta short-read assay was applied to DNA of cultured CD4+ T cells. TCRdb fed the PCR reads into MiXCR, producing one record per CDR3 protein. This repertoire shows 6,500 to 7,500 distinct CDR3 sequences, 39% found once; its top ten account for about 22%. Sample: CD4+ T cells from blood, cultured in vitro. These TCRs come from a human donor in good health.

This chain joins TRBV19 and TRBJ1-2, with a weak D call TRBD1 (6 bases). The V end lost 5 bases, the J end lost 4 bases, and 20 bases lay between the germline ends. This CDR3 spans 16 amino acids. Germline V gene data show CDR1 as LNHDA and CDR2 as SQIVND (reference sequence). CDR3 in DNA: TGTGCCAGTAGTCTGGGGGGCACAATCTCACCCTATGGCTACACCTTC. This codes for CASSLGGTISPYGYTF.

This clonotype was observed a few times. The chain uses TRBV20-1 and TRBJ2-2; tentative D call: TRBD2 (6 bases). V dropped 1 base and J dropped 7 bases, with 13 bases sitting between them. Germline V gene lookup returns CDR1 DFQATT and CDR2 SNEGSKA (reference sequence). The length of the CDR3 is 14 residues. In DNA form, the CDR3 reads TGCAGTGCTAGAGCGTATAGCGGAAACGGGGAGCTGTTTTTT. Amino acids: CSARAYSGNGELFF.

This rearrangement joins TRBV25-1 to TRBJ2-1, with TRBD1 matching 8 bases. Germline CDR1 is MGHDK and CDR2 is SYGVNS. The CDR3 loop spans 17 amino acids. The V gene end was trimmed by 6 bases and the J gene end by 8 bases; junction bases not matched to a gene: 18. The CDR3 region has the DNA TGTGCCAGCAGCGGACAGGGCCTTTTCCCGGCCAGCGATGAGCAGTTCTTC. Protein: CASSGQGLFPASDEQFF.

This clonotype was detected only a few times. The V call is TRBV6-1, the J call TRBJ1-1; the D gene is possibly TRBD1 (5 bases). CDR1 and CDR2 from the germline V gene are MNHNS and SASEGT. CDR3 length: 15 residues. The V end was cut by 6 bases, the J end by 0 bases, with 14 bases between. The CDR3 DNA follows: TGTGCCAGCAGCGCCGGGACGGTAATGAACACTGAAGCTTTCTTT. Residues: CASSAGTVMNTEAFF.

As DNA, the CDR3 is TGCAGTGCTAGCCCCCCTAGCGGGGGGGGAGCCACAGATACGCAGTATTTT. Protein: CSASPPSGGGATDTQYF. The V and J genes are TRBV20-1 and TRBJ2-3; 12 nucleotides agree with TRBD2. The CDR3 loop spans 17 amino acids. CDR1 is DFQATT, CDR2 SNEGSKA, per germline (reference sequence). V shed 3 bases, J shed 2 bases, and the junction held 9 bases outside the gene matches.

The CDR3, as DNA: TGTGCCAGCAGCTTAGAACAGGGGATCTCCTACGAGCAGTACTTC. Amino acid sequence: CASSLEQGISYEQYF. The chain employs TRBV7-6 and TRBJ2-7, with TRBD1 matching 7 bases. Looked up from germline, CDR1 is SGHVS and CDR2 is FNYEAQ. The V and J ends lost 1 base and 0 bases, in that order; junction bases with no gene match: 3. The CDR3 spans 15 residues.

The chain is built from TRBV7-7 and TRBJ2-5; perhaps TRBD1 as D (6 bases). The CDR3 extends over 13 amino acids. CDR1 is SSHAT, CDR2 FNYEAQ, per germline (reference sequence). Trimming left V 0 bases short and J 5 bases short, with 7 bases between. CDR3: CASSLAGAETQYF. CDR3 coding DNA: TGTGCCAGCAGCTTAGCGGGGGCTGAGACCCAGTACTTC.

The chain recombines TRBV7-3 with TRBJ2-1, with a possible D match to TRBD1 (6 bases). Germline assignment: CDR1 SGHTA and CDR2 FQGTGA. The CDR3 has 12 amino acids. The V end was cut by 4 bases, the J end by 9 bases, with 10 bases between. CDR3 sequence: CASSSTGSEQFF. The CDR3 region has the DNA TGTGCCAGCAGCTCGACAGGTAGTGAGCAGTTCTTC.

V gene TRBV6-4 combines with J gene TRBJ2-3, with 12 bases lining up with TRBD2. Germline-derived CDR1 and CDR2 are MRHNA and SNTAGT. This CDR3 spans 15 amino acids. The ends lost 4 bases at V and 3 bases at J; junction bases unmatched: 2. Here the CDR3 reads CASSASGGATDTQYF. The CDR3, as DNA: TGTGCCAGCAGTGCTAGCGGGGGGGCTACAGATACGCAGTATTTT.

The sample holds a few counts of this clonotype. V gene TRBV27 combines with J gene TRBJ2-3; tentative D call: TRBD2 (6 bases). Germline V CDR1 and CDR2: MNHEY, SMNVEV (reference sequence). V was trimmed by 1 base and J by 3 bases, leaving 11 bases between them. The CDR3 is 15 residues long. The CDR3 DNA sequence: TGTGCCAGCAGTTTATTATTCGGGGGAACAGATACGCAGTATTTT. This gives the protein CASSLLFGGTDTQYF.

The chain carries TRBV7-9 and TRBJ2-3; D unclear. Germline loops: CDR1 SEHNR, CDR2 FQNEAQ (reference sequence). The CDR3 loop spans 13 amino acids. The V end was cut by 5 bases, the J end by 4 bases, with 10 bases between. This CDR3 reads CASSLARADTQYF. The CDR3 DNA is TGTGCCAGCAGCCTGGCTAGGGCAGATACGCAGTATTTT.

V and J are TRBV7-9 and TRBJ1-1; no definite D call. This CDR3 spans 12 amino acids. The germline V gene has CDR1 SEHNR and CDR2 FQNEAQ (reference sequence). Trimming pared 1 base from V and 3 bases from J, leaving 3 bases between. The CDR3 coding sequence is TGTGCCAGCAGCTTAGAGGACACTGAAGCTTTCTTT. This gives the protein CASSLEDTEAFF.

The chain uses TRBV25-1 and TRBJ2-7; 8 bases are shared with TRBD1. The CDR3 contains 14 residues. Trimming took 9 bases from V and 3 from J; bases not matched to a gene: 10. Germline V gives CDR1 MGHDK, CDR2 SYGVNS. Written as DNA, the CDR3 is TGTGCCAGTTCCAGACAGGGGCGGTTCTACGAGCAGTACTTC. Translated: CASSRQGRFYEQYF.

The V call is TRBV10-3, the J call TRBJ1-2; D may be TRBD1 (5 bases). Deletions cut 3 bases from V and 5 bases from J, with 13 bases between. Germline-derived CDR1 and CDR2 are ENHRY and SYGVKD. This CDR3 region has 14 residues. The CDR3 spells CAISEQVGPYGYTF. CDR3 in DNA: TGTGCCATCAGTGAACAGGTTGGGCCTTATGGCTACACCTTC.

The chain combines TRBV10-3 with TRBJ1-4, with D possibly being TRBD1 (5 bases). CDR3 length equals 14 residues. Germline V gives CDR1 ENHRY, CDR2 SYGVKD. V dropped 4 bases and J dropped 6 bases, with 12 bases sitting between them. This chain's CDR3 is CAISVKGGDEKLFF. CDR3 nucleotides: TGTGCCATCAGTGTGAAGGGAGGGGATGAAAAACTGTTTTTT.

This chain connects TRBV6-5 to TRBJ1-6; the match to TRBD1 covers 7 bases. Germline-derived CDR1 and CDR2 are MNHEY and SVGAGI. V shed 3 bases and J 9 bases; nucleotides not matched to a gene: 5. The length of the CDR3 is 14 residues. CDR3: CASSYRTGPSPLHF. DNA for the CDR3: TGTGCCAGCAGTTATCGGACAGGTCCTTCACCCCTCCACTTT.

The chain joins TRBV10-3 to TRBJ1-5; D is uncertain. Trimming stripped 6 bases from V and 3 bases from J, with 9 bases between. This CDR3 has 13 residues. Germline CDR1 and CDR2: ENHRY and SYGVKD. The CDR3 loop is CAIRQEYNQPQHF. Written as DNA, the CDR3 is TGTGCCATCAGGCAGGAATACAATCAGCCCCAGCATTTT.

By share of the sample, this clonotype is medium-sized. V gene TRBV20-1 combines with J gene TRBJ1-6; the match to TRBD1 covers 10 bases. The CDR3 runs to 14 residues. V shed 2 bases and J 9 bases; nucleotides not matched to a gene: 4. The germline CDR1 and CDR2 sequences are DFQATT and SNEGSKA (reference sequence). In DNA form, the CDR3 reads TGCAGTGCTAGACCGGGACAGGGGTCTTCACCCCTCCACTTT. The encoded protein is CSARPGQGSSPLHF.

The gene calls are TRBV12-3 or TRBV12-4 and TRBJ2-1, with D perhaps matching TRBD2 (7 bases). This CDR3 is built from 15 residues. V was clipped by 6 bases and J by 3 bases, with 15 bases between them. In DNA form, the CDR3 reads TGTGCCAGCAGCCTTGAGGGGGGGCTCTACAATGAGCAGTTCTTC. Protein product: CASSLEGGLYNEQFF.

The DNA for the CDR3 is TGCAGTGCTAGTCGGGGGGCTAACGAGCAGTACTTC. Amino acids: CSASRGANEQYF. The chain combines TRBV20-1 with TRBJ2-7; maybe TRBD2 (7 bases). V shed 3 bases and J shed 5 bases, with 11 bases lying between them. Germline V gene lookup returns CDR1 DFQATT and CDR2 SNEGSKA (reference sequence). This CDR3 has 12 amino acids.

The chain uses TRBV20-1 and TRBJ2-1; 7 bases match TRBD1. The CDR3 spans 13 residues. The germline gives CDR1 DFQATT, CDR2 SNEGSKA (reference sequence). The trim removed 5 bases at V and 7 bases at J, leaving 8 bases unmatched. CDR3 in amino acids: CSASGQLPNEQFF. The CDR3 DNA sequence: TGCAGTGCTTCGGGACAGCTACCAAATGAGCAGTTCTTC.

This clonotype was counted once. The CDR3 DNA reads TGTGCCAGCAGCCTTCACAGGGCCTACGAGCAGTACTTC. Translated, it gives CASSLHRAYEQYF. J is TRBJ2-7 and V is TRBV3-1; D might be TRBD1 (6 bases). V dropped 4 bases and J dropped 2 bases, with 9 bases sitting between them. CDR1 and CDR2 from the germline V gene are LGHDT and YNNKEL (reference sequence). CDR3 size: 13 residues.

The J gene is TRBJ2-7, the V gene TRBV7-3; D possibly uses TRBD1 or TRBD2 (5 bases each). V lost 5 bases, J lost 7 bases, and 15 bases lay in between. The CDR3 has 13 residues. Germline loops: CDR1 SGHTA, CDR2 FQGTGA. The CDR3 region has the DNA TGTGCCAGCAGCCCGGGACGGAACCGGGAGCAGTACTTC. Protein product: CASSPGRNREQYF.

The sample holds a few counts of this clonotype. This chain connects TRBV20-1 to TRBJ1-1; TRBD1 is a possible D gene (5 bases). Trimming removed 0 bases at V and 7 bases at J, with 21 bases between. Germline V gives CDR1 DFQATT, CDR2 SNEGSKA (reference sequence). This CDR3 is 16 amino acids long. CDR3 amino acids: CSARDPNGAGGIEAFF. The CDR3 DNA follows: TGCAGTGCTAGAGATCCTAATGGGGCGGGCGGAATTGAAGCTTTCTTT.

This clonotype came up a few times. V is TRBV2 and J is TRBJ2-5; D is uncertain. The V and J ends lost 3 bases and 5 bases respectively, with 4 bases between them. There are 11 residues in the CDR3. CDR1 SNHLY and CDR2 FYNNEI come from the germline V gene. The CDR3 nucleotides are TGTGCCAGCAGTGACTTCGAGACCCAGTACTTC. Its protein is CASSDFETQYF.

The chain employs TRBV5-8 and TRBJ1-2; D is ambiguous. The V gene lost 1 base and the J gene lost 6 bases, with 10 bases spanning the gap. The CDR3 consists of 13 residues. CDR1 and CDR2 from the germline V gene are SGHTS and YDEGEE. The CDR3 here is CASSLMGWDGYTF. The DNA for the CDR3 is TGTGCCAGCAGCTTGATGGGATGGGATGGCTACACCTTC.

The V and J genes are TRBV14 and TRBJ2-7; D could derive from TRBD1 or TRBD2 (5 bases each). V was cut by 4 bases and J by 6 bases, with 16 bases left in between. The V gene's germline CDR1 is SGHDN and CDR2 FVKESK. The CDR3 is 14 residues long. DNA for the CDR3: TGTGCCAGCAGCCCACGGGACCGTGGATCCGAGCAGTACTTC. Its protein product is CASSPRDRGSEQYF.